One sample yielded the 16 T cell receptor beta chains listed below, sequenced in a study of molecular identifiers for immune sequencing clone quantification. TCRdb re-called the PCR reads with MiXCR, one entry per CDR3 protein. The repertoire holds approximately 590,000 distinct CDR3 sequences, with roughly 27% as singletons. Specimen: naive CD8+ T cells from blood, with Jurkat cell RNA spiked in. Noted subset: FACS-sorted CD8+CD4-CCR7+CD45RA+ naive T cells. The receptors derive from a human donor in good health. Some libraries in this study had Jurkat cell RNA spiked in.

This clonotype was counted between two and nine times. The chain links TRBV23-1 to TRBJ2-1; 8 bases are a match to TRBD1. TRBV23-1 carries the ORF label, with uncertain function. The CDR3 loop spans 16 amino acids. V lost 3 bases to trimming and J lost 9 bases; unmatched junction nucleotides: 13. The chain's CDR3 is CASSHPDRGGKSEQFF. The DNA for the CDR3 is TGCGCCAGCAGTCACCCCGACAGGGGCGGCAAGAGTGAGCAGTTCTTC.

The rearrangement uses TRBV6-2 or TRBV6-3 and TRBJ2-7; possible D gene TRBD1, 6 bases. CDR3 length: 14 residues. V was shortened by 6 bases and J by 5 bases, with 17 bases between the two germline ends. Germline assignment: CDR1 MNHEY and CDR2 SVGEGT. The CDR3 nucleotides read TGTGCCAGCAGCCCACAGGTGACAGGCCACGAGCAGTACTTC. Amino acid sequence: CASSPQVTGHEQYF.

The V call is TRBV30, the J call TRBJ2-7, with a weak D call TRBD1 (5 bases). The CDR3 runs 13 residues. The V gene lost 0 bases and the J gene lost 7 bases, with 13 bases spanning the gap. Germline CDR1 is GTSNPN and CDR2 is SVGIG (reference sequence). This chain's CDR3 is CAWSVAGLGEQYF. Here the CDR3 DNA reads TGTGCCTGGAGTGTGGCAGGGTTGGGTGAGCAGTACTTC.

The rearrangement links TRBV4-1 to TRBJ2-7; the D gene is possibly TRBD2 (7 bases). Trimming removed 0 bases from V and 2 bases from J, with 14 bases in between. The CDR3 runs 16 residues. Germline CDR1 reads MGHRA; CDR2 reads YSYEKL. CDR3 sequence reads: CASSQEVPGGTYEQYF. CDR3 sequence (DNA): TGCGCCAGCAGCCAAGAGGTCCCGGGGGGCACCTACGAGCAGTACTTC.

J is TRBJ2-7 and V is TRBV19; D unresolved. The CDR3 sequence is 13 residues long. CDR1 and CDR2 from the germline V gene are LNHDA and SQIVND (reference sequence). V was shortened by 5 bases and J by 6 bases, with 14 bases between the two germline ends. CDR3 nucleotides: TGTGCCAGTAGTTTCGGAAGTTTGCGCGAGCAGTACTTC. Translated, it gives CASSFGSLREQYF.

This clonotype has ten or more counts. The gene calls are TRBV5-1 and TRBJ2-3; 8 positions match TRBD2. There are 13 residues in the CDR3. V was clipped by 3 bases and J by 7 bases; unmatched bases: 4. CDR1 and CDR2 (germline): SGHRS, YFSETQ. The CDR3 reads CASSSGGANTQYF. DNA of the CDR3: TGCGCCAGCAGCTCCGGGGGGGCGAATACGCAGTATTTT.

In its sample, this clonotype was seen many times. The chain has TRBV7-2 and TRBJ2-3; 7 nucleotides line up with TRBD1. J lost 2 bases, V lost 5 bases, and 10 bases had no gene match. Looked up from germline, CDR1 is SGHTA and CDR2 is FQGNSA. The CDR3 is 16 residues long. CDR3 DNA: TGTGCCAGCAGCCCGCGACCGGGACAGATCACAGATACGCAGTATTTT. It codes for CASSPRPGQITDTQYF.

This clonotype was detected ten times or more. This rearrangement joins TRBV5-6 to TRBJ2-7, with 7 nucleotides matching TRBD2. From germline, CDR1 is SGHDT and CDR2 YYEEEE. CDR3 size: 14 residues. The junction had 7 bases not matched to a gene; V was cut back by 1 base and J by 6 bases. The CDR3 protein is CASSLSGGPTEQYF. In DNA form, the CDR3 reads TGTGCCAGCAGCTTGTCGGGAGGCCCCACCGAGCAGTACTTC.

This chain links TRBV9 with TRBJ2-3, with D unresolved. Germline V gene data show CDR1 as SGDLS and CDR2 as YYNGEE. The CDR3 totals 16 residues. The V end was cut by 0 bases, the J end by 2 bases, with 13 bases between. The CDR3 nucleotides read TGTGCCAGCAGCGTAGGAGTCGGGCAGCTCACAGATACGCAGTATTTT. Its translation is CASSVGVGQLTDTQYF. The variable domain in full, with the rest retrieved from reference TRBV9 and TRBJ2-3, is DSGVTQTPKHLITATGQRVTLRCSPRSGDLSVYWYQQSLDQGLQFLIQYYNGEERAKGNILERFSAQQFPDLHSELNLSSLELGDSALYFCASSVGVGQLTDTQYFGPGTRLTVL.

DNA of the CDR3: TGTGCCAGCAGTTTAGAACACCATACGCAGTATTTT. This sequence encodes CASSLEHHTQYF. This chain uses TRBV12-3 or TRBV12-4 with TRBJ2-3; no reliable D call. V was cut by 1 base and J by 7 bases, with 6 bases left in between. This CDR3 is 12 amino acids long.

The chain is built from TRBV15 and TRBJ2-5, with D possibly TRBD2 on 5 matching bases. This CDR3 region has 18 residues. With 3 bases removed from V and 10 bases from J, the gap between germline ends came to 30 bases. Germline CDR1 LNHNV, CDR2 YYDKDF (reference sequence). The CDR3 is CATSRLGFAGRLGEGQYF. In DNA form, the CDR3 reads TGTGCCACCAGCAGGTTGGGCTTTGCGGGTCGATTGGGTGAGGGCCAGTACTTC.

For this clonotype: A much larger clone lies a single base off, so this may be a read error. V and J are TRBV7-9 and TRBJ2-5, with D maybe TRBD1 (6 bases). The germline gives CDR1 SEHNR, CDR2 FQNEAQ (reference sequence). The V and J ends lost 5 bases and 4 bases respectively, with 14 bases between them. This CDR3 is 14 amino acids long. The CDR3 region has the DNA TGTGCCAGCAGCACCCGAGGGACAATAGAGACCCAGTACTTC. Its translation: CASSTRGTIETQYF.

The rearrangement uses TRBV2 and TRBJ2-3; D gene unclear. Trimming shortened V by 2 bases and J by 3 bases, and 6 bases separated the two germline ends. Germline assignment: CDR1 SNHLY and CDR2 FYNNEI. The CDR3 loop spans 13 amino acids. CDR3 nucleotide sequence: TGTGCCAGCAGTGAATTCTTAACAGATACGCAGTATTTT. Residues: CASSEFLTDTQYF.

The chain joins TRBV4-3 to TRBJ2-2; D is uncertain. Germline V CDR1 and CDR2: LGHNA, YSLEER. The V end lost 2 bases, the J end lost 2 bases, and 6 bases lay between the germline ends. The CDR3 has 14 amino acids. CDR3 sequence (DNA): TGCGCCAGCAGCCAAAACCCAAACACCGGGGAGCTGTTTTTT. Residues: CASSQNPNTGELFF.

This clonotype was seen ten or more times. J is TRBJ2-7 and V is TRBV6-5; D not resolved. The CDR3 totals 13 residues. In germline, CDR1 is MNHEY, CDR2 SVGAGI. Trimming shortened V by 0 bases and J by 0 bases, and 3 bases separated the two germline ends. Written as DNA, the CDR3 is TGTGCCAGCAGTTACTCTAGCTCCTACGAGCAGTACTTC. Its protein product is CASSYSSSYEQYF.

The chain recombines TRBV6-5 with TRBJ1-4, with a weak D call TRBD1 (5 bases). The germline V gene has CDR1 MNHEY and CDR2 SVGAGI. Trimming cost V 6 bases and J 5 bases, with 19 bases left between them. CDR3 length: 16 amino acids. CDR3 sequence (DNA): TGTGCCAGCAGCCAATGGATCGGGACGGCAAATGAAAAACTGTTTTTT. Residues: CASSQWIGTANEKLFF.